This entry lists 18 T cell receptor beta chains sequenced from one sample in a study of Tregs in tolerant kidney transplant recipients (dated by TCRdb to 2018 to 2020). Libraries were made using the immunoSEQ multiplex PCR assay. In its TCRdb copy, this immuneACCESS table keeps in-frame sequences only and misses some clones. Where compared with another copy, unresolved V genes explain less than half of these, and the others have no known cause. The sample table includes about 48,000 clones. The ten top clones hold roughly 0.85% of the sample. The sample's time point label, in plain terms: blood sample drawn before combined kidney and bone marrow transplant. The sequenced sample was CD4+ T cells from blood, obtained before the transplant. Receptors originate from a human donor who received a combined kidney and bone marrow transplant.

A remark on this clone: With the read ending 3 residues before the CDR3 end, the germline J gene is used to fill in that end. V gene TRBV18 combines with J gene TRBJ2-3; 12 nucleotides line up with TRBD2. This CDR3 comprises 16 residues. With V trimmed by 8 bases and J by 0 bases, 6 bases remained unmatched. CDR1 and CDR2 from the germline V gene are KGHSH and LQKENI. CDR3 in amino acids: CASATGTSGSTDTQYF. The sequenced CDR3 bases are TGTGCCAGCGCAACCGGGACTAGCGGGAGCACAGATACG. The full variable domain, rest sourced from reference TRBV18 and TRBJ2-3, is NAGVMQNPRHLVRRRGQEARLRCSPMKGHSHVYWYRQLPEEGLKFMVYLQKENIIDESGMPKERFSAEFPKEGPSILRIQQVVRGDSAAYFCASATGTSGSTDTQYFGPGTRLTVL.

Comment on this clone: The read comes to an end 3 residues before the CDR3 does, leaving the germline J gene to fill in the end. This chain connects TRBV5-1 to TRBJ2-7; possible D gene TRBD1, 6 bases. The CDR3 loop spans 14 amino acids. V lost 4 bases to trimming and J lost 2 bases, with 13 bases between them. Germline V gene sequence: CDR1 SGHRS, CDR2 YFSETQ. CDR3 sequence: CASSPGQSPYEQYF. The covered CDR3 bases are TGCGCCAGCAGCCCCGGACAGAGCCCCTACGAG.

A remark on this clone: Read data end 3 residues before the CDR3 end; the end is taken from the germline J gene. The rearrangement joins TRBV5-5 to TRBJ2-7, with 13 bases lining up with TRBD2. Germline CDR1 SGHKS, CDR2 YYEKEE (reference sequence). The CDR3 covers 15 residues. J was trimmed by 2 bases and V by 4 bases; bases with no gene match: 3. The CDR3 loop is CASSPGTSGTYEQYF. The CDR3 DNA, read in part, is TGTGCCAGCAGCCCCGGGACTAGCGGGACCTACGAG.

To note about this clone: The read falls 3 residues short of the CDR3 end, and the missing part is taken from the germline J gene. The chain links TRBV7-6 to TRBJ2-5; 9 bases line up with TRBD1. J lost 5 bases, V lost 5 bases, and 9 bases had no gene match. Germline-derived CDR1 and CDR2 are SGHVS and FNYEAQ. There are 15 residues in the CDR3. The CDR3 is CASSLVTGGGETQYF. Partial CDR3 DNA: TGTGCCAGCAGCCTAGTTACAGGGGGCGGGGAGACC.

Comment on this clone: The read terminates 3 residues ahead of where the CDR3 ends, so the germline J gene completes it. This chain links TRBV19 with TRBJ2-5, with TRBD2 as a possible D gene (7 bases). This CDR3 has 15 residues. The germline V gene encodes CDR1 LNHDA and CDR2 SQIVND (reference sequence). V lost 3 bases, J lost 2 bases, and 13 bases lay in between. CDR3 sequence: CASSILRGLQETQYF. The sequenced part of the CDR3 DNA is TGTGCCAGTAGTATCCTCAGGGGACTACAAGAGACC.

About this clone itself: Read sequence stops 3 residues before the CDR3 end, and the germline J gene provides the missing end. The genes are TRBV7-8 and TRBJ2-5; a weak D match, TRBD2 (7 bases). CDR1 is SGHVS and CDR2 is FQNEAQ in the germline V gene. V was trimmed by 0 bases and J by 5 bases, leaving 16 bases between them. CDR3 length: 16 residues. The chain's CDR3 is CASSLAGAGVGETQYF. The part of the CDR3 DNA that was read is TGTGCCAGCAGCTTAGCGGGGGCGGGAGTCGGGGAGACC.

To note about this clone: Compared with germline, one end of the junction differs, possibly owing to a read error. The read stops 3 residues short of the end of the CDR3; the missing end is completed from the germline J gene. The gene calls are TRBV7-7 and TRBJ2-1; no firm D call. The germline V gene encodes CDR1 SSHAT and CDR2 FNYEAQ (reference sequence). The CDR3 spans 13 residues. The CDR3 DNA, read in part, is TGTGCTAGCAGCTTAGGTCTCCCCAATGAG. Translating gives CASSLGLPNE. The entire CDR3 reads CASSLGLPNEQFF.

CDR3: CSARPGTSNEQYF. The DNA read from the CDR3 is TGCAGTGCTAGACCCGGGACTAGCAACGAG. The rearrangement uses TRBV20-1 and TRBJ2-7; 9 nucleotides align to TRBD2. The sequence runs out 3 residues before the end of the CDR3; the remainder is reconstructed from the germline J gene. V lost 2 bases to trimming and J lost 5 bases; unmatched junction nucleotides: 4. There are 13 residues in the CDR3. The germline gives CDR1 DFQATT, CDR2 SNEGSKA (reference sequence).

As to this clone: The read gets to within 3 residues of the CDR3 end, and the germline J gene fills in the rest. V gene TRBV7-3 combines with J gene TRBJ2-1; 8 bases are shared with TRBD2. Per the germline V gene, CDR1 is SGHTA and CDR2 is FQGTGA. This CDR3 has 17 residues. J lost 1 base, V lost 4 bases, and 9 bases had no gene match. The part of the CDR3 DNA that was read is TGTGCCAGCAGCTCGCCCGGGAGCGGGAGTTCCTACAATGAG. As protein: CASSSPGSGSSYNE. In full, the CDR3 is CASSSPGSGSSYNEQFF.

A note on this clone: The sequenced fragment ends 3 residues before the CDR3 boundary, so the rest is inferred from the germline J gene. The chain carries TRBV18 and TRBJ2-5, with 9 bases lining up with TRBD2. V lost 6 bases to trimming and J lost 2 bases; unmatched junction nucleotides: 7. From germline, CDR1 is KGHSH and CDR2 LQKENI. This CDR3 contains 15 residues. CDR3 loop: CASSPRLAEQETQYF. The sequenced part of the CDR3 DNA is TGTGCCAGCTCCCCCAGACTAGCGGAACAAGAGACC.

Points on this clone: The read terminates 3 residues before the CDR3 end, so the remaining end is supplied by the germline J gene. V gene TRBV2 combines with J gene TRBJ1-1, with TRBD1 matching 7 bases. Trimming took 7 bases from V and 4 from J; bases not matched to a gene: 9. The length of the CDR3 is 14 residues. Germline lookup yields CDR1 SNHLY and CDR2 FYNNEI. Partial CDR3 DNA: TGTGCCAGCACCATACAGGGGTCGGGCACTGAA. Protein sequence: CASTIQGSGTE. The whole CDR3 sequence is CASTIQGSGTEAFF.

A note on this clone: A read error may account for a junction end that differs from germline. Read coverage stops 3 residues before the CDR3 terminus; the germline J gene supplies the remainder. The V gene is TRBV4-2, the J gene TRBJ1-2; no firm D call. The CDR3 contains 16 residues. CDR1 is LGHNA and CDR2 is YNFKEQ in the germline V gene. Partial CDR3 DNA: TGCGCCAGCAGCCAGTTTAGTTCCATTGACATGCCTGGC. It encodes CASSQFSSIDMPG. The CDR3 as a whole reads CASSQFSSIDMPGYTF.

A word on this clone: The CDR3 extends 3 residues past the end of the read, so its final part is completed from the germline J gene. V and J are TRBV6-2 or TRBV6-3 and TRBJ2-7; 8 nucleotides agree with TRBD1. The J segment lost 6 bases and the V segment lost 6 bases, leaving 7 bases of the junction unmatched. CDR3 length: 13 amino acids. The germline V gene encodes CDR1 MNHEY and CDR2 SVGEGT. This CDR3 is CASSPQGVGEQYF. CDR3 DNA, as far as it was read: TGTGCCAGCAGCCCACAGGGGGTAGGCGAG.

Concerning this clone: The CDR3 goes on 3 residues after the read ends, and that part is filled in from the germline J gene. This chain links TRBV14 with TRBJ1-2, with 10 bases fitting TRBD1. The CDR3 covers 13 residues. Per the germline V gene, CDR1 is SGHDN and CDR2 is FVKESK. The covered CDR3 bases are TGTGCCAGCAGTGCCGGGACAGGGGTCGGC. Translating gives CASSAGTGVG. The entire CDR3 sequence reads CASSAGTGVGYTF.

Concerning this clone: The read ends 3 residues shy of where the CDR3 ends; the end is completed using the germline J gene. V is TRBV19 and J is TRBJ1-5; D perhaps matches TRBD1 (6 bases). This CDR3 is 12 amino acids long. Germline lookup yields CDR1 LNHDA and CDR2 SQIVND (reference sequence). Trimming left V 9 bases short and J 3 bases short, with 9 bases between. CDR3 DNA (partial): TGTGCCAGCCGGGACATCAATCAGCCC. Residues: CASRDINQP. The full CDR3 protein reads CASRDINQPQHF. The full variable domain, with the rest looked up from reference TRBV19 and TRBJ1-5, is DGGITQSPKYLFRKEGQNVTLSCEQNLNHDAMYWYRQDPGQGLRLIYYSQIVNDFQKGDIAEGYSVSREKKESFPLTVTSAQKNPTAFYLCASRDINQPQHFGDGTRLSIL.

With respect to this clone: The CDR3 is cut off 3 residues early in the read; its end comes from the germline J gene. This chain uses TRBV20-1 with TRBJ1-1; D perhaps matches TRBD1 (5 bases). Per the germline V gene, CDR1 is DFQATT and CDR2 is SNEGSKA (reference sequence). The CDR3 has 11 residues. The V and J ends lost 6 bases and 7 bases respectively, with 12 bases between them. The CDR3 region is CSAQNGGEAFF. Incomplete CDR3 DNA: TGCAGTGCCCAAAACGGGGGTGAA.

As concerns this clone: The read ends 3 residues shy of where the CDR3 ends; the end is completed using the germline J gene. V gene TRBV6-1 combines with J gene TRBJ1-4; the D gene is possibly TRBD1 (5 bases). Trimming took 3 bases from V and 3 from J, leaving 11 bases between them. CDR1 and CDR2 (germline): MNHNS, SASEGT. The CDR3 is made up of 15 amino acids. The CDR3 DNA, read in part, is TGTGCCAGCAGTGAGTTGGGGGGGTCTAATGAAAAA. Amino acid sequence: CASSELGGSNEK. The entire CDR3 protein is CASSELGGSNEKLFF.

Notes on this clone: The CDR3 extends 3 residues past the end of the read, so its final part is completed from the germline J gene. The rearrangement joins TRBV5-1 to TRBJ2-1; 11 bases map to TRBD1. The CDR3 length is 15 residues. The junction had 4 bases not matched to a gene; V was cut back by 4 bases and J by 4 bases. Germline V gives CDR1 SGHRS, CDR2 YFSETQ. CDR3 sequence: CASSQGTGGYNEQFF. The covered CDR3 bases are TGCGCCAGCAGCCAAGGGACAGGGGGTTACAATGAG.